Below are 29 T cell receptor beta chains sequenced from a single sample in a study of cytomegalovirus exposure and HLA in healthy donors. It was with 60 Vbeta and 13 Jbeta primers that the PCR ran. Data came from immunoSEQ multiplex PCR; TCRdb stores just in-frame clones and leaves some out. Found here are some 150,000 clones, roughly 82% of them singletons; the top ten hold about 1.5%. Sample: PBMCs. The source of these receptors is a woman between 25 and 40 years old in good health and CMV-seronegative.

The V call is TRBV30, the J call TRBJ2-5, with TRBD2 as a possible D gene (5 bases). The closer fit of TRBJ2-7 to the DNA end suggests the J call may be wrong. The CDR3 runs 14 residues. CDR1 GTSNPN and CDR2 SVGIG come from the germline V gene (reference sequence). CDR3 in DNA: TGTGCCTGGAGTAAGGGAACTAGCTCCTACGAGCAGTACTTC. It is translated as CAWSKGTSSYEQYF.

This chain links TRBV28 with TRBJ2-7; possible D gene TRBD1, 6 bases. V was trimmed by 6 bases and J by 4 bases, leaving 19 bases between them. The CDR3 runs 15 residues. Germline lookup yields CDR1 MDHEN and CDR2 SYDVKM. The chain's CDR3 is CASSNAPRRGYEQYF. The DNA for the CDR3 is TGTGCCAGCAGCAACGCACCCCGCAGGGGTTACGAGCAGTACTTC.

Turning to this clone: Other DNA sequences in the sample encode the same CDR3. V gene TRBV4-2 combines with J gene TRBJ1-1; TRBD1 aligns across 7 bases. The CDR3 is 16 amino acids. V shed 5 bases and J 4 bases; nucleotides not matched to a gene: 13. The V gene's germline CDR1 is LGHNA and CDR2 YNFKEQ. CDR3 coding DNA: TGTGCCAGCAGCACGGATAGGGGGCAGGGAACCACTGAAGCTTTCTTT. Amino acids: CASSTDRGQGTTEAFF.

The V and J genes are TRBV27 and TRBJ1-6, with a possible D match to TRBD1 (5 bases). Germline assignment: CDR1 MNHEY and CDR2 SMNVEV (reference sequence). This CDR3 region has 15 residues. With 2 bases removed from V and 9 bases from J, the gap between germline ends came to 14 bases. CDR3 amino acids: CASSLTPQGGSPLHF. The CDR3 nucleotides read TGTGCCAGCAGTTTAACCCCCCAGGGAGGTTCACCCCTCCACTTT.

This sequence joins TRBV7-3 and TRBJ1-1, with a possible D match to TRBD1 (6 bases). Trimming removed 0 bases from V and 14 bases from J, with 19 bases in between. CDR1 SGHTA and CDR2 FQGTGA come from the germline V gene. The CDR3 consists of 14 residues. CDR3 protein: CASSLTRTAEVAFF. For the CDR3, the DNA is TGTGCCAGCAGCTTAACTAGGACAGCCGAGGTGGCGTTCTTT.

The chain couples TRBV29-1 to TRBJ1-2; 10 bases align to TRBD1. V lost 6 bases to trimming and J lost 5 bases; unmatched junction nucleotides: 6. Looked up from germline, CDR1 is SQVTM and CDR2 is ANQGSEA. This CDR3 is built from 13 residues. CDR3 sequence reads: CSVGDRGGYGYTF. The CDR3 DNA follows: TGCAGCGTAGGGGACAGGGGCGGGTATGGCTACACCTTC.

This chain joins TRBV4-3 and TRBJ2-1, with 8 bases lining up with TRBD2. CDR1 is LGHNA and CDR2 is YSLEER in the germline V gene. The CDR3 spans 14 residues. V trimming: 6 bases; J trimming: 9 bases; junction bases outside the gene matches: 10. The CDR3: CASRNSAGEGEQFF. The DNA for the CDR3 is TGCGCCAGCAGAAATTCAGCGGGAGAGGGTGAGCAGTTCTTC.

The genes are TRBV15 and TRBJ1-1; no reliable D call. The CDR3 has 15 residues. The germline V and J ends were trimmed by 1 base and 0 bases, with 9 bases remaining between them. Germline assignment: CDR1 LNHNV and CDR2 YYDKDF (reference sequence). In DNA, the CDR3 is TGTGCCACCAGCAGAGGGGCGATTTTGAACACTGAAGCTTTCTTT. Translating gives CATSRGAILNTEAFF.

This chain joins TRBV10-3 and TRBJ2-7, with 7 bases matching TRBD2. CDR1 and CDR2 (germline): ENHRY, SYGVKD. Germline trimming cut 9 bases from V and 2 bases from J; bases unmatched to any gene: 10. The CDR3 totals 14 residues. CDR3 loop: CAIMAASGTYEQYF. CDR3 coding DNA: TGTGCCATTATGGCGGCTAGCGGCACCTACGAGCAGTACTTC.

On this clone: Mismatch with germline at one junction end may stem from a read error. DNA of the CDR3: TGCGCCAGCAGCTTGGAGGAGGGGCGGGGGAGCTTC. It translates to CASSLEEGRGSF. The V and J genes are TRBV5-1 and TRBJ1-2, with a weak D call TRBD1 (5 bases). This CDR3 comprises 12 residues. The V gene's germline CDR1 is SGHRS and CDR2 YFSETQ.

The chain recombines TRBV5-4 with TRBJ2-1; 10 bases are shared with TRBD2. V lost 1 base to trimming and J lost 8 bases; unmatched junction nucleotides: 0. Germline V CDR1 and CDR2: SGHNT, YYREEE (reference sequence). This CDR3 spans 13 amino acids. CDR3 loop: CASSLTSGDEQFF. The CDR3 nucleotides are TGTGCCAGCAGCTTGACTAGCGGGGATGAGCAGTTCTTC.

The chain carries TRBV27 and TRBJ2-1; TRBD2 aligns across 10 bases. V lost 6 bases to trimming and J lost 10 bases; unmatched junction nucleotides: 9. This CDR3 spans 14 amino acids. CDR1 and CDR2 (germline): MNHEY, SMNVEV (reference sequence). DNA of the CDR3: TGTGCCAGCAGGCTGACTAGCGGGTTAATGGAGCAGTTCTTC. This encodes CASRLTSGLMEQFF.

This chain joins TRBV6-5 and TRBJ2-5; possibly TRBD2 for D (5 bases). Trimming removed 0 bases at V and 9 bases at J, with 20 bases between. The germline V gene has CDR1 MNHEY and CDR2 SVGAGI. The length of the CDR3 is 16 residues. The CDR3 nucleotides are TGTGCCAGCAGTTACTCGGGCGGACCTCGCATCGGGGCCCAGTACTTC. Residues: CASSYSGGPRIGAQYF.

The chain combines TRBV6-4 with TRBJ2-7, with 7 bases aligning to TRBD1. This CDR3 has 18 residues. V lost 6 bases, J lost 0 bases, and 17 bases stayed unmatched. Germline V gives CDR1 MRHNA, CDR2 SNTAGT. The CDR3 coding sequence is TGTGCCAGCAGCAACCCTTTTCGGGCAGGGGGTCTCTCCTACGAGCAGTACTTC. Translating gives CASSNPFRAGGLSYEQYF.

This chain joins TRBV5-5 and TRBJ2-2, with 7 bases matching TRBD1. The germline V gene has CDR1 SGHKS and CDR2 YYEKEE (reference sequence). The CDR3 loop spans 15 amino acids. Unmatched junction bases numbered 5, after V lost 4 bases and J lost 2 bases. In DNA, the CDR3 is TGTGCCAGCAGCCGGACAGGAACTAACACCGGGGAGCTGTTTTTT. Its protein is CASSRTGTNTGELFF.

CDR3 residues: CASSQDRGYGEGETQYF. In nucleotides, the CDR3 is TGCGCCAGCAGCCAAGATCGGGGCTACGGGGAGGGAGAGACCCAGTACTTC. The chain links TRBV4-1 to TRBJ2-5; 7 bases line up with TRBD2. Trimming took 0 bases from V and 4 from J; bases not matched to a gene: 11. The germline V gene has CDR1 MGHRA and CDR2 YSYEKL. The CDR3 loop spans 17 amino acids.

V and J are TRBV19 and TRBJ1-2; unclear D gene. Trimming took off 7 bases at V and 1 base at J, with 19 bases between the two ends. CDR1 and CDR2 (germline): LNHDA, SQIVND (reference sequence). The CDR3 contains 16 residues. The CDR3 loop is CASILNTEFSNYGYTF. The CDR3 DNA reads as TGTGCCAGTATCCTGAATACGGAGTTTAGTAACTATGGCTACACCTTC.

The chain joins TRBV15 to TRBJ2-5; a weak D match, TRBD1 (5 bases). Germline V gives CDR1 LNHNV, CDR2 YYDKDF (reference sequence). V lost 4 bases to trimming and J lost 5 bases, with 20 bases between them. The CDR3 sequence is 16 residues long. In DNA form, the CDR3 reads TGTGCCACCAGCACCGAATGGGGCAGGGAACGGGAGACCCAGTACTTC. This codes for CATSTEWGRERETQYF.

This chain connects TRBV30 to TRBJ2-7, with TRBD2 matching 7 bases. In germline, CDR1 is GTSNPN, CDR2 SVGIG (reference sequence). CDR3 length: 15 amino acids. Trimming cost V 4 bases and J 2 bases; bases outside gene matches: 11. The CDR3 spells CAWKMAGVRAYEQYF. The CDR3 region has the DNA TGTGCCTGGAAAATGGCGGGAGTTAGGGCCTACGAGCAGTACTTC.

V and J are TRBV7-9 and TRBJ2-2; D remains unclear. The CDR3 loop spans 15 amino acids. Per the germline V gene, CDR1 is SEHNR and CDR2 is FQNEAQ (reference sequence). Trimming removed 2 bases at V and 0 bases at J, with 7 bases between. The CDR3 DNA reads as TGTGCCAGCAGCTTACCCAGTTCGAACACCGGGGAGCTGTTTTTT. It specifies CASSLPSSNTGELFF.

The rearrangement uses TRBV6-6 and TRBJ1-2; 11 bases agree with TRBD1. Germline assignment: CDR1 MNHNY and CDR2 SVGAGI (reference sequence). The CDR3 length is 14 residues. Losses at the gene ends were 6 bases for V and 5 bases for J; bases not matched to a gene: 5. CDR3 sequence reads: CASRRTGGEYGYTF. The CDR3 DNA reads as TGTGCCAGCAGAAGGACAGGGGGCGAATATGGCTACACCTTC.

The chain carries TRBV9 and TRBJ2-7; 11 positions agree with TRBD1. Germline-derived CDR1 and CDR2 are SGDLS and YYNGEE. The V and J ends lost 4 bases and 2 bases, in that order; junction bases with no gene match: 5. The CDR3 runs to 15 residues. The CDR3 sequence is CASSKGTGGTYEQYF. DNA for the CDR3: TGTGCCAGCAGCAAAGGGACAGGGGGGACCTACGAGCAGTACTTC.

The chain carries TRBV2 and TRBJ2-7, with D uncertain. Trimming took off 3 bases at V and 2 bases at J, with 14 bases between the two ends. The CDR3 runs 15 residues. Germline values: CDR1 SNHLY, CDR2 FYNNEI. The CDR3 spells CASSEWSVQTYEQYF. Written as DNA, the CDR3 is TGTGCCAGCAGTGAGTGGTCCGTACAGACCTACGAGCAGTACTTC.

The rearrangement joins TRBV19 to TRBJ1-1, with D maybe TRBD1 (6 bases). Trimming took 7 bases from V and 0 from J, leaving 18 bases between them. Germline V gene sequence: CDR1 LNHDA, CDR2 SQIVND (reference sequence). CDR3 length: 16 residues. CDR3 in amino acids: CASIPGGDRMNTEAFF. CDR3 sequence (DNA): TGTGCCAGTATCCCGGGGGGTGACAGGATGAACACTGAAGCTTTCTTT.

Of note for this clone: At one of its ends the junction is not consistent with the germline gene, which may arise from a read error. The V call is TRBV11-2, the J call TRBJ1-4; 10 bases align to TRBD1. The CDR3 contains 15 residues. Germline V gene data show CDR1 as SGHAT and CDR2 as FQNNGV. The CDR3 region has the DNA TGTGCCAGCAGCGTAGACAGGGGGCACGGAGAAAAACTGTTTTTT. It specifies CASSVDRGHGEKLFF.

The table lists this clone with a few counts. The chain employs TRBV7-9 and TRBJ2-7; tentatively, D is TRBD1 (5 bases). From germline, CDR1 is SEHNR and CDR2 FQNEAQ (reference sequence). This CDR3 is built from 12 residues. Trimming left V 2 bases short and J 5 bases short, with 7 bases between. The DNA for the CDR3 is TGTGCCAGCAGCTTACAGGGCCACGAGCAGTACTTC. Amino acid sequence: CASSLQGHEQYF.

The V gene is TRBV28, the J gene TRBJ2-1, with 12 bases identical to TRBD2. The germline gives CDR1 MDHEN, CDR2 SYDVKM. The CDR3 length is 12 residues. V was clipped by 11 bases and J by 8 bases; unmatched bases: 4. The CDR3 loop is CAGGLAGYEQFF. The CDR3 DNA sequence: TGTGCCGGCGGACTAGCGGGATATGAGCAGTTCTTC.

This rearrangement joins TRBV1 to TRBJ1-5; the table assigns TRBD1, which was not confirmed against the DNA. TRBV1 is reported as a pseudogene. This CDR3 is 18 amino acids long. The CDR3 region has the DNA TGCACCAGCAGCCAAGACCCAGACAGGGGACATAGCAATCAGCCCCAGCATTTT. Its translation is CTSSQDPDRGHSNQPQHF.

This clone was seen once. This chain links TRBV4-3 with TRBJ2-2; TRBD2 is a possible D gene (6 bases). The CDR3 has 13 amino acids. Between the trimmed V and J ends, which lost 8 bases and 5 bases, there was a span of 12 bases. In germline, CDR1 is LGHNA, CDR2 YSLEER. The CDR3 here is CASGMAGTGELFF. The CDR3 DNA sequence: TGCGCCAGCGGGATGGCGGGAACCGGGGAGCTGTTTTTT.